This note documents a single T cell receptor beta chain sequence. It has no known antigen specificity. No much larger clonotype is one base removed from it; base qualities were not supplied. CDR1 and CDR2 (SGDLS, YYNGEE) derive from the germline V gene. The CDR3, cysteine through phenylalanine, is 13 amino acids long. The DNA shown is the 39-base CDR3, in frame from base 1. Trimming removed 1 base from V and 6 bases from J, leaving 8 bases between the germline ends. TCR CDR3 regions were amplified from genomic DNA by multiplex PCR using the deep immunoSEQ assay. Extracted genomic DNA from each cell subset was distributed evenly across all wells of several immunoSEQ 96-well plates, and each plate was treated as a replicate. For sorted subsets, about 220 ng of genomic DNA, equivalent to some 33,000 T cell genomes, went into each replicate PCR. Purified libraries were quantified with a Qubit 3.0 fluorometer, sized on a Bioanalyzer 2100, and re-quantified with the KAPA Library Quantification kit. Each immunoSEQ 96-well plate was sequenced on its own single-read 150-cycle Illumina NextSeq 550 flow cell. For the original study's pipeline: The immunoSEQ output contained only junctional sequences without quality scores, so filtering could not match that applied to full-length reads. To assign V/J genes and CDR3, sequences were annotated using PyIR, a Python wrapper for IgBLAST v1.9, with IMGT germline references. Reads were filtered out if the reads had weak V/J assignments (E-value above 1e-6), no CDR3, stop codons, out-of-frame junctions, or ambiguous translated residues. V3J clonotypes were defined by identical inferred V gene, J gene, and CDR3 amino acid sequence. The percentage overlap between two repertoires was calculated by dividing the number of shared unique clonotypes by the size of the smaller repertoire. Repertoire richness was assessed with RTK rarefaction, the Chao1 estimator, and Recon v2.1 estimates of unobserved clonotypes. For all TCRbeta clonotypes obtained by the gDNA method from a few donors, generation probabilities were computed with OLGA. Drawn from immuneACCESS, this table holds only the in-frame rearrangements with V and J called that TCRdb kept. Clones are partly lost; checked studies trace under half to an unresolved V gene and leave the rest unexplained. V and J calls and clone size are given by that table; D and trimming were obtained from the DNA. Across this sample there are about 1.9 million clones, with 93% seen only once. The biggest ten clones account for less than 2% of the sample.

For the CD8 naive samples, CD45RO-negative cells were positively selected for CCR7, yielding a CD45RA+CCR7+ population from which TemRA cells were excluded. The donors were healthy, HIV-negative adults with no recently reported acute infections or vaccinations. Only Caucasian adults living in Nashville, Tennessee, USA were represented among the donors. Blood was obtained by leukapheresis, after which PBMCs were separated by Ficoll-Histopaque density gradient centrifugation and cryopreserved in liquid nitrogen vapor phase. Analytical flow cytometry was used to check the purity and quantity of each magnetically sorted T cell population. Genomic DNA was isolated from each sorted fraction and quantified by UV absorbance on a Nanodrop 2000c. This record comes from a study of shared clonotypes between healthy human individuals (dated by TCRdb to 2020 to 2022). Background for the entire study: The cohort comprised two women and a few men aged 18 to 49 years. To estimate repertoire size and how much clonotypes are shared between individuals, the study performed deep sequencing of blood TCR repertoires from roughly five healthy adults. Different laboratories and diverse techniques were used to prepare libraries and sequence TCR repertoires, to increase sequencing depth and limit assay-specific biases. For each donor, three plates each were used for CD4 naive and CD4 memory, two plates were used for CD8 naive, and one plate was used for CD8 memory. Between about 0.85 and 9.5 billion PBMCs per donor were obtained by leukapheresis. Study-level results and caveats: Approximately 5% of naive CD4, more than 3% of naive CD8, 2.3% of memory CD4, and 0.4% of memory CD8 clonotypes were shared across four donors. Even with the large sequencing depth, rarefaction of the sorted-subset datasets indicated that sequencing was incomplete. Pairwise subsampling led to the expectation that sequencing depth would affect the degree of clonotype sharing among donors. Larger estimated clonotype richness was generally found for naive subsets than for memory subsets. Compared with non-shared clonotypes, the clonotypes found in all four sorted-subset donors had higher generation probabilities. The small number of donors limited the genetic and exposure-history diversity represented. Sampling was restricted to blood, and TCR repertoires in tissue are likely to differ from TCR repertoires in blood.

What was sequenced was naive CD8+ T cells from PBMCs. Read against the paper, the sample's cell subset or site label means: CD45RA+CCR7+. The receptor was derived from a man between 18 and 35 years old in good health. Some clones in this sample may be carry-over from other donors' samples. The sequence links TRBV9 to TRBJ2-1, with no D gene named confidently. The CDR3 reads CASSVRVGNEQFF. At the DNA level, the sequence is TGTGCCAGCAGCGTAAGGGTAGGCAATGAGCAGTTCTTC.